Listed below are T cell receptor beta chains from one sample, sequenced in a study of shared T cell receptors in the human thymus. Only in-frame clones appear in the TCRdb table, and some are missing; sequencing was by immunoSEQ multiplex PCR. The sample records under 700,000 clones, approximately 78% being singletons. This sample was also put to use in a study of human thymus T cells.

The sequenced sample consisted of thymocytes. These receptors were obtained from a boy under three years old with a congenital heart defect. Both conserved end residues are trimmed from each CDR3.

j_call | cdr3_length | v_call | cdr3_aa
TRBJ2-2 | 13 | TRBV6-5 | ASSPTGTGGGELF
TRBJ2-7 | 17 | TRBV4-2 | ASSQDRASGTPVSHEQY
TRBJ2-7 | 11 | TRBV15 | ATSRDGGDEQY
TRBJ1-2 | 13 | TRBV27 | ASSLSPGGDYGYT
TRBJ1-5 | 13 | TRBV15 | ATSRDRVRNQPQH
TRBJ1-5 | 12 | TRBV28 | ASSVHRVYQPQH
TRBJ2-3 | 13 | TRBV27 | ASSLGGQFTDTQY
TRBJ2-7 | 11 | TRBV9 | ASGLAGGNEQY
TRBJ2-7 | 12 | TRBV18 | ASSKDRGSNEQY
TRBJ1-3 | 15 | TRBV5-6 | ASSLERTGAAGNTIY
TRBJ2-7 | 12 | TRBV6-5 | ASSGATGSYEQY
TRBJ2-2 | 14 | TRBV6-4 | ASSDSGREGQVELF
TRBJ1-2 | 13 | TRBV27 | ASSQRTGRAGGYT
TRBJ1-2 | 15 | TRBV27 | ASSTRDRGQIGYGYT
- | 12 | TRBV6-5 | ASSDPDRAGEQY
TRBJ1-4 | 11 | TRBV6-1 | ASSGPRQGRLF
TRBJ2-7 | 12 | TRBV27 | ASSSLNRGYEQY
TRBJ1-1 | 17 | TRBV28 | ASRNASLRDGSNDTEAF
TRBJ2-2 | 15 | TRBV4-3 | ASSQSGKPLNTGELF
TRBJ2-5 | 10 | TRBV11-3 | ASSLSRETQY
TRBJ2-7 | 11 | TRBV7-2 | ASSVEHPYEQY
TRBJ1-1 | 12 | TRBV19 | ASRPGQGNTEAF
TRBJ2-7 | 13 | TRBV7-2 | ASSYPDRTSYEQY
TRBJ1-2 | 12 | TRBV9 | ASRGPDRANGYT
TRBJ2-5 | 13 | TRBV4-2 | ASSPVVAAGETQY
TRBJ2-7 | 13 | TRBV6-1 | ASSPWRVTPYEQY
TRBJ2-3 | 14 | TRBV4-1 | ASSPRDLRRTDTQY
TRBJ2-5 | 14 | TRBV28 | ASSLGGLAGMKTQY
TRBJ1-2 | 11 | TRBV7-9 | ASSSGQNYGYT
TRBJ2-7 | 13 | TRBV27 | ASSLGDRASYEQY
TRBJ2-3 | 13 | TRBV4-3 | ASSQLDREGDTQY
TRBJ1-4 | 12 | TRBV4-2 | ASSGQALNEKLF
TRBJ2-7 | 10 | TRBV6-1 | ASSVQGWEQY
TRBJ2-1 | 14 | TRBV5-1 | ASSSDYRDSYNEQF